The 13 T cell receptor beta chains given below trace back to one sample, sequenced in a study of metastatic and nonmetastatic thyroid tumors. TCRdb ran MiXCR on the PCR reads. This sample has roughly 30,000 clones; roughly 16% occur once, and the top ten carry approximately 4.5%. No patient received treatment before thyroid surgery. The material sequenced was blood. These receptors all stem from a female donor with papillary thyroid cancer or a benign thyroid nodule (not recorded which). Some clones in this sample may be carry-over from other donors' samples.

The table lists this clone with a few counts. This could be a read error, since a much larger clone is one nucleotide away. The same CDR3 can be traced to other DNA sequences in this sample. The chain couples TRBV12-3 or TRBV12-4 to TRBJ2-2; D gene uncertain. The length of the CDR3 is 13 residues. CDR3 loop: CASGNIDTGELFF. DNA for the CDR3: TGTGCCAGCGGTAATATTGACACCGGTGAGCTGTTTTTT.

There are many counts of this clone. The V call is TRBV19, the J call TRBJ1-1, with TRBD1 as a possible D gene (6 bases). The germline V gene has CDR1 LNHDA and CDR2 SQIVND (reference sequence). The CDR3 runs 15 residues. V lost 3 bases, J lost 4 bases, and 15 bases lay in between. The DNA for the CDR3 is TGTGCCAGTAGTATTTTGGGGGGCGCAGGCACTGAAGCTTTCTTT. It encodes CASSILGGAGTEAFF. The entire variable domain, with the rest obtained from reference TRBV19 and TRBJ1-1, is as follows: DGGITQSPKYLFRKEGQNVTLSCEQNLNHDAMYWYRQDPGQGLRLIYYSQIVNDFQKGDIAEGYSVSREKKESFPLTVTSAQKNPTAFYLCASSILGGAGTEAFFGQGTRLTVV.

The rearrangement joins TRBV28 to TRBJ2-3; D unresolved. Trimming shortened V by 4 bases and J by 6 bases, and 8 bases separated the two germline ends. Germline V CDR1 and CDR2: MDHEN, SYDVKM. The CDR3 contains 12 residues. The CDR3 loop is CASSSDSDTQYF. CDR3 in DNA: TGTGCCAGCAGTTCTGACTCGGATACGCAGTATTTT.

The CDR3 nucleotides are TGTGCCAGCTCCCGCGGGACAGGCTTTGGAAACACCATATATTTT. Encoded protein: CASSRGTGFGNTIYF. The chain has TRBV18 and TRBJ1-3; 8 bases match TRBD1. Germline V gene sequence: CDR1 KGHSH, CDR2 LQKENI. J was trimmed by 3 bases and V by 6 bases; bases with no gene match: 7. The CDR3 covers 15 residues.

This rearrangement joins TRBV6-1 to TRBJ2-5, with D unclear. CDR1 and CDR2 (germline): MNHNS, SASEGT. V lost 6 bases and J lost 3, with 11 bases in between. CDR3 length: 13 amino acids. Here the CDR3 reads CASSRAPKETQYF. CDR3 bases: TGTGCCAGCAGCCGGGCCCCAAAAGAGACCCAGTACTTC.

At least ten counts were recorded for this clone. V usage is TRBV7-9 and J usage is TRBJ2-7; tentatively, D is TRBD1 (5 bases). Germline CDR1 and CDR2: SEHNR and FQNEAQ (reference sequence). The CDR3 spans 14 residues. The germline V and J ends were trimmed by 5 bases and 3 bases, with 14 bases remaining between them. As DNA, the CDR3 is TGTGCCAGCAGCCGGTCGGCCAGGGACTACGAGCAGTACTTC. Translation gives CASSRSARDYEQYF.

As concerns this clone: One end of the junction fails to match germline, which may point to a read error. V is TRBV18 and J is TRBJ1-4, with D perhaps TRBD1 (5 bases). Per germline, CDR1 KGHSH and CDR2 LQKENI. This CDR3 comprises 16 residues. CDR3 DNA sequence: TGTGCCAGCTCACCCGGGGACTTAGCAACTAATGAAGAACTGTTTTTT. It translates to CASSPGDLATNEELFF.

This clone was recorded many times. Here the CDR3 reads CASSGTGGGYGYTF. CDR3 nucleotide sequence: TGTGCCAGCAGTGGGACAGGGGGCGGCTATGGCTACACCTTC. This sequence joins TRBV6-1 and TRBJ1-2; 11 bases agree with TRBD1. The CDR3 loop spans 14 amino acids. V gave up 4 bases and J gave up 4 bases; unmatched junction bases: 2. The germline gives CDR1 MNHNS, CDR2 SASEGT.

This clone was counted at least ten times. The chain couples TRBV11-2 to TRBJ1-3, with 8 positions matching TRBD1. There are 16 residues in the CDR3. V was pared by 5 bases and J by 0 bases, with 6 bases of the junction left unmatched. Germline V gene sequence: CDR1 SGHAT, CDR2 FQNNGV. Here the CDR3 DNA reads TGTGCCAGCAGCCAGGGACAGGTTAGCTCTGGAAACACCATATATTTT. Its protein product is CASSQGQVSSGNTIYF.

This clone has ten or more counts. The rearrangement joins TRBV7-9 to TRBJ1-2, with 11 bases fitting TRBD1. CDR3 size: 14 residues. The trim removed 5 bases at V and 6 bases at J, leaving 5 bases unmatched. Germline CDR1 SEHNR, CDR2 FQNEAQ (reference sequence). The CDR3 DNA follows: TGTGCCAGCAGCAGGACAGGGGGCGCACATGGCTACACCTTC. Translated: CASSRTGGAHGYTF.

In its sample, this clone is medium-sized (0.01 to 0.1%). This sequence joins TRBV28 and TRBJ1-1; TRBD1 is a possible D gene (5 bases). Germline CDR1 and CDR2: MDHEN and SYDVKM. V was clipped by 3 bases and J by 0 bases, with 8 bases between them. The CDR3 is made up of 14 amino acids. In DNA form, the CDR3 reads TGTGCCAGCAGTTTGGGGGGGTTGAACACTGAAGCTTTCTTT. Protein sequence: CASSLGGLNTEAFF. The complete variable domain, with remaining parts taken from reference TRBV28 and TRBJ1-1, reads DVKVTQSSRYLVKRTGEKVFLECVQDMDHENMFWYRQDPGLGLRLIYFSYDVKMKEKGDIPEGYSVSREKKERFSLILESASTNQTSMYLCASSLGGLNTEAFFGQGTRLTVV.

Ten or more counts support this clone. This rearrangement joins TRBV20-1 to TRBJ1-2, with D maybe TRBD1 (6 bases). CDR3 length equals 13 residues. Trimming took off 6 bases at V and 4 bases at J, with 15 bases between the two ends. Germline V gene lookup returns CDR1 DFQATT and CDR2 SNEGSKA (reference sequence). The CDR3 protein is CSAHLRQVYGYTF. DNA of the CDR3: TGCAGTGCCCACCTAAGACAGGTCTATGGCTACACCTTC.

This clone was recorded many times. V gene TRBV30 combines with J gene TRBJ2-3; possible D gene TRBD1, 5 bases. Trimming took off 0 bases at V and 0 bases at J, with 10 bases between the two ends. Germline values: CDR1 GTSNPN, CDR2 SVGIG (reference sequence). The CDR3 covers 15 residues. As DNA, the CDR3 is TGTGCCTGGAGTGTAAAAGACAGTAGCACAGATACGCAGTATTTT. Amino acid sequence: CAWSVKDSSTDTQYF.